Included here is one T cell receptor beta chain sequence, with context. These data come from a study of blood T cell repertoires in COVID-19. Study-level information: Donors in the United States, Italy and Spain gave samples during acute or convalescent COVID-19. The cDNA or gDNA used as material had been derived from T cells, B-cell-depleted T cells, or PBMCs.

Losses at the gene ends were 3 bases for V and 6 bases for J; bases not matched to a gene: 4. The germline gives CDR1 SGHAT, CDR2 FQDESV (reference sequence). The CDR3 sequence is 13 residues long. How the authors handled the data: Reference gene primer amplification yielded estimated nucleated cell counts. The repertoire was sequenced with immunoSEQ multiplex PCR; TCRdb's copy has only in-frame clones and lacks some. That table is the source of V, J and clone size, and D and trimming were worked out from the DNA. The sample records 50,000 or so clones, 80% to 90% being singletons. This chain uses TRBV11-1 with TRBJ2-7, with 8 bases aligning to TRBD2. Sequencing was performed on peripheral blood. This TCR was sampled from a man between 50 and 59 years old with active COVID-19. As DNA, the CDR3 is TGTGCCAGCAGCTTGGGACTAGTCGGCGAGCAGTACTTC. Translation: CASSLGLVGEQYF.